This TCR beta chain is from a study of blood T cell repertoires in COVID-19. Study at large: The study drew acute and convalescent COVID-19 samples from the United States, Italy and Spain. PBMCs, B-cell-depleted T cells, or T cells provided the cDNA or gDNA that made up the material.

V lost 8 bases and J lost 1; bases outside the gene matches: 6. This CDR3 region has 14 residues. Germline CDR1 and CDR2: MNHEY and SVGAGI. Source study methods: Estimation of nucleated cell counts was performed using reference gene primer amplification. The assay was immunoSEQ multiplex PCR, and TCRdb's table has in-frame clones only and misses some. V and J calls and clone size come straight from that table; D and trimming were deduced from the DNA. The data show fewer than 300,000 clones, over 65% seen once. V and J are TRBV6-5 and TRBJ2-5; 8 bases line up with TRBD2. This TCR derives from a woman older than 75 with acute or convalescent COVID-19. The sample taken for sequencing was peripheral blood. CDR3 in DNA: TGTGCCAGCGGTCGGGGGGGGCTCCAAGAGACCCAGTACTTC. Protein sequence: CASGRGGLQETQYF.